This T cell receptor (beta chain) was sequenced during a study of T cell repertoires in ileal Crohn's disease. The CDR3 runs 14 residues. CDR1 is MGHRA, CDR2 YSYEKL, per germline. Between the trimmed V and J ends, which lost 3 bases and 3 bases, there was a span of 9 bases. This clone was seen only once. No antigen is known for it. Whole-study results and caveats: Clonal expansions were more frequent in active smokers than non-smokers at surgery. Mucosal expansions were suggested to be mainly CD8 T cells.

The assay was immunoSEQ multiplex PCR, and TCRdb's table has in-frame clones only and misses some. The sample yields roughly 13,000 clones, 60% to 80% seen once. This sequence was found in an adult with Crohn's disease. The chain recombines TRBV4-1 with TRBJ1-5; D possibly corresponds to TRBD1 (6 bases). The specimen sequenced was ileal tissue. The CDR3 region is CASSQGANNQPQHF. The CDR3 bases are TGCGCCAGCAGCCAGGGGGCGAACAATCAGCCCCAGCATTTT.